A selection of T cell receptor beta chains follows, all from one sample in a study of beta chain features in type 1 diabetes. Method: immunoSEQ multiplex PCR; TCRdb's copy keeps in-frame clones and lacks some. The data hold about 260,000 clones, with around 20% observed a single time. The sample taken for sequencing was naive CD4+ T cells from blood. The source of these receptors is a woman aged 40 to 55 with type 1 diabetes. Each CDR3 is given with its conserved first and last residue. The D gene is left open where the match is weak. A clone size is listed for some rows: how often the clone was seen (once, few, many), or a class if it is expanded.

D gene,V gene,CDR3 length,J gene,clone size,CDR3 protein,CDR3 DNA
.,TRBV5-1,13,TRBJ2-2,.,CASSSENTGELFF,TGCGCCAGCAGTTCAGAGAACACCGGGGAGCTGTTTTTT
TRBD1,TRBV7-2,15,TRBJ2-5,few,CASSLVGDRGETQYF,TGTGCCAGCAGCTTAGTGGGCGACAGGGGAGAGACCCAGTACTTC
.,TRBV18,13,TRBJ1-2,few,CASSLQGSDGYTF,TGTGCCAGTTCATTACAGGGAAGCGATGGCTACACCTTC
.,TRBV5-1,14,TRBJ2-3,few,CASSPGDPTDTQYF,TGCGCCAGCAGCCCAGGGGACCCCACAGATACGCAGTATTTT
TRBD2,TRBV7-3,15,TRBJ2-1,.,CASSSGLAGYNEQFF,TGTGCCAGCAGCTCGGGACTAGCGGGGTACAATGAGCAGTTCTTC
.,TRBV7-3,17,TRBJ2-4,.,CASNLAARRTAKNIQYF,TGTGCCAGCAACCTGGCCGCGCGGAGGACAGCAAAAAACATTCAGTACTTC
TRBD1,TRBV19,14,TRBJ1-5,once,CATSATGGSQPQHF,TGTGCCACCTCGGCGACAGGGGGAAGTCAGCCCCAGCATTTT
TRBD1,TRBV14,15,TRBJ2-1,.,CASSPWGQRYNEQFF,TGTGCCAGCAGCCCTTGGGGACAGCGGTACAATGAGCAGTTCTTC
TRBD2,TRBV9,16,TRBJ2-1,.,CASSGSSGRSYNEQFF,TGTGCCAGCAGCGGGTCTAGCGGGAGGTCCTACAATGAGCAGTTCTTC
TRBD2,TRBV9,17,TRBJ2-3,.,CASSVATAGVRTDTQYF,TGTGCCAGCAGCGTAGCCACGGCGGGGGTCCGTACAGATACGCAGTATTTT
.,TRBV7-9,13,TRBJ1-1,.,CASSPGARTEAFF,TGTGCCAGCAGCCCAGGGGCCCGCACTGAAGCTTTCTTT
TRBD2,TRBV2,14,TRBJ2-1,.,CASNLAATYNEQFF,TGTGCCAGCAATCTAGCGGCAACCTACAATGAGCAGTTCTTC
.,TRBV28,14,TRBJ1-1,.,CASSSPPRSTEAFF,TGTGCCAGCAGCTCCCCCCCGAGGTCCACTGAAGCTTTCTTT
.,TRBV28,16,TRBJ1-1,.,CASSPWGGRGGTEAFF,TGTGCCAGCAGTCCATGGGGGGGGCGCGGGGGGACTGAAGCTTTCTTT
.,TRBV6-6,15,TRBJ2-5,few,CASSYSLPGEETQYF,TGTGCCAGCAGTTACTCTCTGCCAGGGGAAGAGACCCAGTACTTC
TRBD1,TRBV9,15,TRBJ1-2,few,CASSGRTGDNYGYTF,TGTGCCAGCAGCGGCAGAACAGGGGACAACTATGGCTACACCTTC
.,TRBV7-3,13,TRBJ1-5,.,CASSKARDQPQHF,TGTGCCAGCAGTAAAGCGAGGGATCAGCCCCAGCATTTT
TRBD1,TRBV29-1,14,TRBJ1-2,.,CSAGGGQGDYRYTF,TGCAGCGCCGGGGGGGGACAGGGCGACTATCGCTACACCTTC
TRBD1,TRBV5-1,14,TRBJ2-7,.,CASSSDRVGNEQYF,TGCGCCAGCAGCTCGGACAGGGTCGGGAACGAGCAGTACTTC
TRBD1,TRBV30,15,TRBJ1-2,.,CAWSVPTGALNGYTF,TGTGCCTGGAGTGTACCGACAGGGGCACTGAATGGCTACACCTTC
.,TRBV5-4,16,TRBJ2-1,.,CASSLESSASWNEQFF,TGTGCCAGCAGCTTGGAGAGTAGCGCGAGTTGGAATGAGCAGTTCTTC
.,TRBV4-2,13,TRBJ2-1,few,CASSQAERNEQFF,TGTGCCAGCAGCCAAGCGGAGCGGAATGAGCAGTTCTTC
TRBD2,TRBV30,14,TRBJ2-1,.,CAWVRLAPYNEQFF,TGTGCCTGGGTTAGACTAGCTCCTTACAATGAGCAGTTCTTC
.,TRBV14,13,TRBJ1-4,.,CASSQGRGEKLFF,TGTGCCAGCAGCCAAGGAAGGGGCGAAAAACTGTTTTTT
.,TRBV9,15,TRBJ2-6,.,CASSPGEAGANVLTF,TGTGCCAGCAGCCCGGGGGAGGCTGGGGCCAACGTCCTGACTTTC
.,TRBV7-9,15,TRBJ2-7,.,CASSPRVLSSYEQYF,TGTGCCAGCAGCCCCCGGGTTTTGAGCTCCTACGAGCAGTACTTC
TRBD1,TRBV7-3,15,TRBJ1-5,few,CASSLGTGSNQPQHF,TGTGCCAGCAGCCTGGGGACAGGGAGCAATCAGCCCCAGCATTTT
.,TRBV14,13,TRBJ2-7,few,CASSPNNEYEQYF,TGTGCCAGCAGCCCTAATAACGAGTACGAGCAGTACTTC
TRBD1,TRBV10-3,17,TRBJ2-6,.,CAISGQGPSEGANVLTF,TGTGCCATCAGCGGACAGGGTCCTTCCGAAGGGGCCAACGTCCTGACTTTC
.,TRBV7-9,15,TRBJ2-2,once,CASSLSQGTTGELFF,TGTGCCAGCAGCTTAAGTCAGGGGACCACCGGGGAGCTGTTTTTT
.,TRBV7-9,14,TRBJ2-5,.,CASSYSSRPETQYF,TGTGCCAGCAGCTACAGCTCCCGACCAGAGACCCAGTACTTC
.,TRBV28,13,TRBJ1-2,.,CASSLSRDYGYTF,TGTGCCAGCAGTTTATCCAGGGACTATGGCTACACCTTC
.,TRBV19,13,TRBJ1-5,.,CASTQYSNQPQHF,TGTGCCAGTACTCAGTATAGCAATCAGCCCCAGCATTTT
TRBD1,TRBV5-4,14,TRBJ1-1,.,CASRNWDRNTEAFF,TGTGCCAGCAGAAACTGGGACAGGAACACTGAAGCTTTCTTT
.,TRBV5-4,13,TRBJ1-5,.,CASSLEVGQPQHF,TGTGCCAGCAGCTTAGAGGTTGGCCAGCCCCAGCATTTT
TRBD1,TRBV5-6,13,TRBJ1-4,few,CASRSDRDSPLFF,TGTGCCAGCAGATCCGACCGGGACAGCCCGCTCTTCTTT
TRBD2,TRBV27,16,TRBJ2-2,few,CASRERGLANTGELFF,TGTGCCAGCAGAGAACGCGGACTAGCGAACACCGGGGAGCTGTTTTTT
.,TRBV20-1,9,TRBJ1-2,.,CSVSPGYTF,TGCAGTGTGAGTCCCGGCTACACCTTC
.,TRBV30,13,TRBJ1-5,few,CAWGHGIAQPQHF,TGTGCCTGGGGACATGGGATCGCTCAGCCCCAGCATTTT
.,TRBV30,12,TRBJ2-7,few,CAWSSVSYEQYF,TGTGCCTGGAGTAGCGTCTCTTACGAGCAGTACTTC
.,TRBV19,14,TRBJ2-7,few,CASSISYQTYEQYF,TGTGCCAGTAGTATTTCTTACCAGACCTACGAGCAGTACTTC
TRBD1,TRBV11-2,14,TRBJ1-1,.,CASSSRGQDTEAFF,TGTGCCAGCAGCTCCCGGGGACAGGACACTGAAGCTTTCTTT
.,TRBV2,14,TRBJ1-5,.,CASSEGRTVSPQHF,TGTGCCAGCAGTGAAGGGAGGACGGTTTCGCCCCAGCATTTT
.,TRBV18,13,TRBJ2-5,few,CASSPLLQETQYF,TGTGCCAGCTCACCACTGTTACAAGAGACCCAGTACTTC
TRBD1,TRBV25-1,15,TRBJ2-2,once,CASSGGGDNTGELFF,TGTGCCAGCAGTGGAGGGGGCGATAACACCGGGGAGCTGTTTTTT
TRBD2,TRBV25-1,15,TRBJ2-3,few,CASTIGTSGTDTQYF,TGTGCCAGCACCATAGGGACTAGCGGAACAGATACGCAGTATTTT
TRBD1,TRBV6-5,16,TRBJ2-4,.,CASSYSTGQGKNIQYF,TGTGCCAGCAGTTACTCGACAGGGCAGGGCAAAAACATTCAGTACTTC
TRBD1,TRBV5-1,15,TRBJ1-4,few,CASSLEGAAGEKLFF,TGCGCCAGCAGCTTGGAGGGGGCAGCGGGTGAAAAACTGTTTTTT
.,TRBV14,12,TRBJ1-1,few,CASSQDRLRAFF,TGTGCCAGCAGCCAAGACAGGCTTCGAGCTTTCTTT
TRBD2,TRBV29-1,17,TRBJ2-7,.,CSAPPFVEREDPYEQYF,TGCAGCGCCCCCCCGTTCGTGGAGCGGGAGGACCCATACGAGCAGTACTTC